This TCR beta chain was captured by sequencing in a study of identical twins. V was trimmed by 6 bases and J by 10 bases, leaving 14 bases between them. Germline values: CDR1 KGHDR, CDR2 SFDVKD. This CDR3 region has 12 residues. Study-level results: Out-of-frame alpha sequences common to twins exhibited a surplus of low generation probability. Models underpredicted monozygotic twin sharing of out-of-frame TCR alpha. The degree of excess twin sharing was weaker in beta out-of-frame sequences.

This clonotype was seen a handful of times. Its antigen remains unknown. Through template switching, a universal primer site was introduced, and the cDNA contained unique molecular identifiers. From the 5' RACE reads, TCRdb called clonotypes with MiXCR, one entry per CDR3 protein. The table includes approximately 1.8 million distinct CDR3 sequences, under 35% detected once. This TCR was sampled from a newborn girl in good health. This rearrangement joins TRBV24-1 to TRBJ1-2, with no clear D. Input material: cord blood. The CDR3 reads CATSSTEAYYTF. CDR3 in DNA: TGTGCCACCAGTTCCACCGAGGCCTACTACACCTTC.